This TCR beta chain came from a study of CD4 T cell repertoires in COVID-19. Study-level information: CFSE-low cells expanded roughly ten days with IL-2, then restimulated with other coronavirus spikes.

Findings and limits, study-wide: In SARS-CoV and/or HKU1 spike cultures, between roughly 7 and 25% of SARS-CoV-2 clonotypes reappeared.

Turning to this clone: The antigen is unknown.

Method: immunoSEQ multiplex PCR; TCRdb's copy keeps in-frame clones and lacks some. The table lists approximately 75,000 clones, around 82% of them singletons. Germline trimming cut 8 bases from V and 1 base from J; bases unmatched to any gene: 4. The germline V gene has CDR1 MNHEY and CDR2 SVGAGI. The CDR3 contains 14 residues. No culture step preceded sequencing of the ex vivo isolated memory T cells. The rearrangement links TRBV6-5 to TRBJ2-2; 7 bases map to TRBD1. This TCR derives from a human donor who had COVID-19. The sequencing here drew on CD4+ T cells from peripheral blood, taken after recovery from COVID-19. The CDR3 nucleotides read TGTGCCAGCTTGGGACAGCAGAACACCGGGGAGCTGTTTTTT. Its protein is CASLGQQNTGELFF.